This T cell receptor beta chain was found in a study of blood T cell repertoires in COVID-19. Germline lookup yields CDR1 MNHEY and CDR2 SVGAGI. Trimming cost V 6 bases and J 6 bases; bases outside gene matches: 4. There are 13 residues in the CDR3. Libraries were prepared by immunoSEQ multiplex PCR; TCRdb keeps only in-frame clonotypes and omits some of them. The data contain a few hundred thousand clones, approximately 83% of them singletons. The receptor's source is a person aged 70 to 85 with COVID-19, enrolled during active disease. The gene calls are TRBV6-5 and TRBJ1-2; 10 bases align to TRBD1. What was sequenced was peripheral blood. CDR3 protein: CASSRGTGDGYTF. The CDR3 DNA sequence: TGTGCCAGCAGCCGCGGGACAGGGGATGGCTACACCTTC.